Listed below are T cell receptor beta chains from one sample, sequenced in a study of vaccination effects on CD4 cells after COVID-19. No antigen is known for these receptors. Here immunoSEQ multiplex PCR was the method, and the copy in TCRdb shows in-frame clones only, minus some. This table has around 56,000 clones, 70% to 80% appearing once. Sequencing used CD4+ T cells from PBMCs cultured without peptide, obtained before COVID-19 vaccination. The receptors shown here come from a human donor who received a COVID-19 vaccine. Both conserved end residues are part of each CDR3. Each record gives: clone size, V gene, CDR3 length, D gene, J gene, CDR3 DNA, CDR3 protein. D genes are given only for firm matches. Only part of the rows carry a size: once, few, many, or a class if the clone is expanded.

-	TRBV19	15	-	TRBJ1-2	TGTGCCAGTAGTATATCGGGAGGCAATAACTATGGCTACACCTTC	CASSISGGNNYGYTF
few	TRBV30	14	-	TRBJ2-1	TGTGCCTGGAGTGTACGGGTAGCAATCAATGAGCAGTTCTTC	CAWSVRVAINEQFF
-	TRBV7-9	15	-	TRBJ2-1	TGTGCCAGCAGCTCAACTAGCTCGTCGAGCAATGAGCAGTTCTTC	CASSSTSSSSNEQFF
-	TRBV18	14	-	TRBJ1-1	TGTGCCAGCTCATTCCGGACGGAGGACACTGAAGCTTTCTTT	CASSFRTEDTEAFF
-	TRBV6-1	18	TRBD2	TRBJ2-5	TGTGCCAGCAGTGGTTTTGGGACTAGCGTTCTAGAGGTAGAGACCCAGTACTTC	CASSGFGTSVLEVETQYF
few	TRBV29-1	12	-	TRBJ1-1	TGCAGCGTTGAACATGGTGGGGATGAAGCTTTCTTT	CSVEHGGDEAFF
once	TRBV24-1	14	TRBD1	TRBJ1-4	TGTGCCACCTCATCCGGACAGGTTAATGAAAAACTGTTTTTT	CATSSGQVNEKLFF
once	TRBV6-5	13	-	TRBJ1-4	TGTGCCAGCAGTAGGGGGAGGGAGGAAAAACTGTTTTTT	CASSRGREEKLFF
once	TRBV9	14	TRBD1	TRBJ1-6	TGTGCCAGCAGCGTAGCAGGGGGCGGGCCACCCCTCCACTTT	CASSVAGGGPPLHF
-	TRBV6-6	15	-	TRBJ2-4	TGTGCCAGCAGTAAAGACAAGGGACGACAAAACATTCAGTACTTC	CASSKDKGRQNIQYF
-	TRBV3-1/TRBV3-2	18	TRBD2	TRBJ2-3	TGTGCCAGCAGCCAAGATAGACTAGCGGGGGGGAGCACAGATACGCAGTATTTT	CASSQDRLAGGSTDTQYF
-	TRBV18	12	-	TRBJ2-1	TGTGCCAGCTCACCTGCAAACAATGAGCAGTTCTTC	CASSPANNEQFF
-	TRBV7-3	14	TRBD2	TRBJ2-3	TGTGCCAGCAGATCTAGCGGGGGGCCAGATACGCAGTATTTT	CASRSSGGPDTQYF
-	TRBV12-3/TRBV12-4	13	TRBD1	TRBJ1-5	TGTGCCAGCGGGGACAGGGACAATCAGCCCCAGCATTTT	CASGDRDNQPQHF
-	TRBV2	16	TRBD1	TRBJ2-2	TGTGCCAGCAGTGACGAAGCGACAGGGAATGGCGGGGAGCTGTTTTTT	CASSDEATGNGGELFF
-	TRBV5-6	16	-	TRBJ2-2	TGTGCCAGCAGGGGGGGACGACAGCCGAACACCGGGGAGCTGTTTTTT	CASRGGRQPNTGELFF
-	TRBV10-3	16	TRBD2	TRBJ2-3	TGTGCCATCAGTGAGGGACTAGCGGGATCCACAGATACGCAGTATTTT	CAISEGLAGSTDTQYF
-	TRBV4-3	15	-	TRBJ1-2	TGCGCCAGCAGCCAAGAAAGGAGGGGGAGTAATGGCTACACCTTC	CASSQERRGSNGYTF
-	TRBV7-2	16	-	TRBJ2-6	TGTGCCAGCAGCATCCAGGGTTCCTCTGGGGCCAACGTCCTGACTTTC	CASSIQGSSGANVLTF
-	TRBV7-8	15	-	TRBJ1-4	TGTGCCAGCAACCCGGGATTCGTCTTGAATAAAAAACTGTTTTTT	CASNPGFVLNKKLFF
-	TRBV29-1	14	TRBD2	TRBJ2-1	TGCAGCATTGGCGGTCTAGCGGGGAACAATGAGCAGTTCTTC	CSIGGLAGNNEQFF
-	TRBV18	15	-	TRBJ1-5	TGTGCCAGCTCACAATACGGAGGGGGGCAACAGCCCCAGCATTTT	CASSQYGGGQQPQHF
-	TRBV7-2	16	TRBD2	TRBJ2-1	TGTGCCAGCAGCACTAGCGGGGCGAGCTCCTACAATGAGCAGTTCTTC	CASSTSGASSYNEQFF
-	TRBV7-8	15	-	TRBJ1-6	TGTGCCAGCAGCCCCAGGGATTTGGGGAATTCACCCCTCCACTTT	CASSPRDLGNSPLHF
few	TRBV2	16	-	TRBJ1-1	TGTGCCAGCAGTGCTCATGTCTCAGCTTCCTACACTGAAGCTTTCTTT	CASSAHVSASYTEAFF
-	TRBV7-2	16	-	TRBJ2-3	TGTGCCAGCAGCCCCCGTAGGCTAGCCGTGGCCGGTGCGCAGTATTTT	CASSPRRLAVAGAQYF
-	TRBV2	13	TRBD1	TRBJ2-1	TGTGCCAGCAGTGGACAGGGGAAAAATGAGCAGTTCTTC	CASSGQGKNEQFF
-	TRBV7-3	13	-	TRBJ2-3	TGTGCCAGCAGCTTACGCCCTACAGATACGCAGTATTTT	CASSLRPTDTQYF
-	TRBV7-2	14	-	TRBJ2-3	TGTGCCAGCAGCTTAGCATCTCCGGCGGGTACGCAGTATTTT	CASSLASPAGTQYF
-	TRBV5-1	14	-	TRBJ1-2	TGCGCCAGCAGCTTGGAACGGATTAACTATGGCTACACCTTC	CASSLERINYGYTF
-	TRBV7-3	13	-	TRBJ2-3	TGTGCCAGCAGCTCGCCGACCGGAGATACGCAGTATTTT	CASSSPTGDTQYF
-	TRBV10-3	18	TRBD2	TRBJ2-2	TGTGCCATCAGTGAGCCGGGACTAGCGGGGGGTAACACCGGGGAGCTGTTTTTT	CAISEPGLAGGNTGELFF
few	TRBV10-1	12	-	TRBJ2-2	TGCGCCAGCAGGCAAGGCACCGGGGAGCTGTTTTTT	CASRQGTGELFF
-	TRBV20-1	11	-	TRBJ1-4	TGCAGTGCTAGAGCCCGACAGGCCGGGGTTTTT	CSARARQAGVF
-	TRBV24-1	14	-	TRBJ2-5	TGTGCCACCAGTGAGGTAGGGACCGGGGAGACCCAGTACTTC	CATSEVGTGETQYF
-	TRBV11-1	14	TRBD1	TRBJ2-5	TGTGCCAGCAGCCGGACAGGGGGCGGGGAGACCCAGTACTTC	CASSRTGGGETQYF
-	TRBV19	12	TRBD1	TRBJ1-1	TGTGCCAGTAGTACCCACCGGGACAGTCAATTTTTC	CASSTHRDSQFF